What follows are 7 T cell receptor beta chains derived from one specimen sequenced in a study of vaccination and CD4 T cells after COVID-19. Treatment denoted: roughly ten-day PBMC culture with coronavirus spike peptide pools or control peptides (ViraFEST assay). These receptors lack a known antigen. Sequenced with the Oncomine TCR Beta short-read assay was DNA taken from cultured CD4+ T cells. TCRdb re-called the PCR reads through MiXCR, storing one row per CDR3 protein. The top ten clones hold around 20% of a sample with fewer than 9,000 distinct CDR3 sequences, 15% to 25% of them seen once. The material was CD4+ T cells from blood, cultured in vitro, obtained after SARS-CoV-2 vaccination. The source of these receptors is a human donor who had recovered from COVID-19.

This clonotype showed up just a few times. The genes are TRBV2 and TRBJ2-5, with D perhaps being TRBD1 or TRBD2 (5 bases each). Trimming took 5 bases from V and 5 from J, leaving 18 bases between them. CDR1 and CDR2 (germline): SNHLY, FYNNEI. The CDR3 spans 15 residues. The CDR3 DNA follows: TGTGCCAGCAGTACTACGGGGACCGACACCGAGACCCAGTACTTC. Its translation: CASSTTGTDTETQYF.

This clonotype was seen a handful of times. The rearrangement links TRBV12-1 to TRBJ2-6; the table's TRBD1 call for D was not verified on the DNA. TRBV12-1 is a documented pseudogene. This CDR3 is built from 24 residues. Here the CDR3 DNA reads TGTGCCAGCAGCTTTGTCCCCCATAGGTCGGACAGGCTTATCCCTTACTCTGGGGCCAACGTCCTGACTTTC. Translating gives CASSFVPHRSDRLIPYSGANVLTF.

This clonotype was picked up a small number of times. The chain's CDR3 is CASSPQGASTEAFF. Written as DNA, the CDR3 is TGTGCCAGCAGCCCCCAGGGGGCTTCAACTGAAGCTTTCTTT. V usage is TRBV28 and J usage is TRBJ1-1, with 8 bases identical to TRBD1. Germline V gene sequence: CDR1 MDHEN, CDR2 SYDVKM. This CDR3 spans 14 amino acids. The V and J ends lost 6 bases and 5 bases, in that order; junction bases with no gene match: 8.

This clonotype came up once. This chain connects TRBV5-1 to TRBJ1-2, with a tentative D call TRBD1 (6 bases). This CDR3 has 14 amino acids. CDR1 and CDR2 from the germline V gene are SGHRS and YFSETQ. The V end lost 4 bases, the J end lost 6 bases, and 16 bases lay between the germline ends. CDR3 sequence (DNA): TGCGCCAGCAGCGGACGGGGCAGGGGTCATGGCTACACCTTC. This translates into CASSGRGRGHGYTF.

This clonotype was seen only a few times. CDR3 DNA: TGTGCCAGCAGCCAACCGGGACAGGGGAACTATGGCTACACCTTC. Translating gives CASSQPGQGNYGYTF. The chain joins TRBV5-6 to TRBJ1-2, with 10 bases identical to TRBD1. Looked up from germline, CDR1 is SGHDT and CDR2 is YYEEEE. The CDR3 is 15 amino acids. V trimming: 4 bases; J trimming: 2 bases; junction bases outside the gene matches: 5.

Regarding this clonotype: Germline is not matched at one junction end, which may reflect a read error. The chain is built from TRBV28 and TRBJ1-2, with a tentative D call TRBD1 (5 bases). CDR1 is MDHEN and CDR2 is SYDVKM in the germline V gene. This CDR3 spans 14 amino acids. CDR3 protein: CASSLWGGGYGHTF. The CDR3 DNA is TGTGCCAGCAGTTTATGGGGGGGTGGCTATGGCCACACCTTC.

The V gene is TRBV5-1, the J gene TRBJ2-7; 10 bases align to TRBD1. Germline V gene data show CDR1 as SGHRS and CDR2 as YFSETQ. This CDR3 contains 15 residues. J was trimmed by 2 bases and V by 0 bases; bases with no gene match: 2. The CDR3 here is CASSLGGTGAYEQYF. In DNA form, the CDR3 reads TGCGCCAGCAGCTTGGGTGGGACAGGGGCCTACGAGCAGTACTTC.